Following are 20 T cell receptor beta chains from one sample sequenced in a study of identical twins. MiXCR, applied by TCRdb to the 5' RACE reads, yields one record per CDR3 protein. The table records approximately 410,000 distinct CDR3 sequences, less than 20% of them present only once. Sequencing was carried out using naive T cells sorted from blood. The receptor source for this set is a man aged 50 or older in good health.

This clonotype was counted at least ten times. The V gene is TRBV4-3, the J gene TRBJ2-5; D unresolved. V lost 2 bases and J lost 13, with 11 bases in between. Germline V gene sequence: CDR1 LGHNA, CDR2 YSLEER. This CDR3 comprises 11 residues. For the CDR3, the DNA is TGCGCCAGCAGCCAAAGTTTCTGGTGGTACTTC. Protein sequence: CASSQSFWWYF.

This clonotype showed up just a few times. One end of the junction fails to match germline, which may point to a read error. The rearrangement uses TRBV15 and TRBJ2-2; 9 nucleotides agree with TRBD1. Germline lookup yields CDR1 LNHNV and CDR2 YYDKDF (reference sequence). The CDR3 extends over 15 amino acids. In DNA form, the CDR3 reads TGTGTCACCAGCCCCTGGGACAGGGACACCGGGGAGCTGTTTTTT. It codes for CVTSPWDRDTGELFF.

CDR3 in DNA: TGCAGTGCGAATAGGGCGGGGGGCCACCAAGAGACCCAGTACTTC. This gives the protein CSANRAGGHQETQYF. The chain employs TRBV20-1 and TRBJ2-5, with 8 bases identical to TRBD2. CDR3 length: 15 amino acids. V lost 6 bases, J lost 0 bases, and 9 bases stayed unmatched. Germline V lookup: CDR1 DFQATT, CDR2 SNEGSKA (reference sequence).

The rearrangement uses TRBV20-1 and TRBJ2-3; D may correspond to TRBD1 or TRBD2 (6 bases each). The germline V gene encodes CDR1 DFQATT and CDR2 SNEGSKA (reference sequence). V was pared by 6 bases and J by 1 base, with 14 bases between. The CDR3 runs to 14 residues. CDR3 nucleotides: TGCAGTGCCCTCCTTGGGGGGCGCACAGATACGCAGTATTTT. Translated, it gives CSALLGGRTDTQYF.

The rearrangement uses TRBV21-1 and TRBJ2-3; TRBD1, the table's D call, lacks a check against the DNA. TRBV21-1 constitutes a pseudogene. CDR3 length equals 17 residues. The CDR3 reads CASSRPGGTPITDTQYF. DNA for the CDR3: TGTGCCAGCAGCCGACCCGGGGGCACCCCCATCACAGATACGCAGTATTTT.

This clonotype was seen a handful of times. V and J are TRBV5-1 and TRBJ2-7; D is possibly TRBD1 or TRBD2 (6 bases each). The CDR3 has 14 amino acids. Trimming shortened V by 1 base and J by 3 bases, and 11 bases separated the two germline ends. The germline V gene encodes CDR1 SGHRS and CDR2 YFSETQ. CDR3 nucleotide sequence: TGCGCCAGCAGCTTGCTAGGGGGGTACTACGAGCAGTACTTC. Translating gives CASSLLGGYYEQYF.

The CDR3 DNA reads as TGTGCCAGTAGTATCCTAGCGGGGGACAATGAGCAGTTCTTC. Its protein is CASSILAGDNEQFF. The chain recombines TRBV19 with TRBJ2-1; 10 bases agree with TRBD2. Germline V lookup: CDR1 LNHDA, CDR2 SQIVND (reference sequence). Unmatched junction bases numbered 1, after V lost 3 bases and J lost 5 bases. The CDR3 contains 14 residues.

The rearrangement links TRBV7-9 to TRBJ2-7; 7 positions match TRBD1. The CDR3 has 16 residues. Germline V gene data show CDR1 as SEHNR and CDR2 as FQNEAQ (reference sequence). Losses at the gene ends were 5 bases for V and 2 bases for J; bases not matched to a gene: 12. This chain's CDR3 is CASSPPTGTFTYEQYF. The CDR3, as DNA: TGTGCCAGCAGCCCTCCGACAGGGACATTCACCTACGAGCAGTACTTC.

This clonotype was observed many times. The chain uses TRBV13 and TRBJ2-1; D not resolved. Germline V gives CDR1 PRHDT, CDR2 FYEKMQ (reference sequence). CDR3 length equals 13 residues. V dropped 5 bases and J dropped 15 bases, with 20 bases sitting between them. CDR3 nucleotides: TGTGCCAGCAGCACGACGCCCATGGGTCTTCCGTTCTTC. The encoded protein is CASSTTPMGLPFF.

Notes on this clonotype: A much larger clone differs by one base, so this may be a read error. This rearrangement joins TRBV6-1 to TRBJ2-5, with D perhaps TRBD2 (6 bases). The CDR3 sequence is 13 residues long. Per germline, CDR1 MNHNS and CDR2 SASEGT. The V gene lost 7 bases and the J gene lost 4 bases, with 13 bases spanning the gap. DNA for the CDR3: TGTGCCAGCAATGCCCCGGGAGTAGAGACCCAGTACTTC. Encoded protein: CASNAPGVETQYF.

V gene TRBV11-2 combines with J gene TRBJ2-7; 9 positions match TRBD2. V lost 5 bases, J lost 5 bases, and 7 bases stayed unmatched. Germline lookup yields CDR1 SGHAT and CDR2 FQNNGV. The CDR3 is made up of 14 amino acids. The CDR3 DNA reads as TGTGCCAGCAGCAATAGCGGGGGTGTCAACGAGCAGTACTTC. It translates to CASSNSGGVNEQYF.

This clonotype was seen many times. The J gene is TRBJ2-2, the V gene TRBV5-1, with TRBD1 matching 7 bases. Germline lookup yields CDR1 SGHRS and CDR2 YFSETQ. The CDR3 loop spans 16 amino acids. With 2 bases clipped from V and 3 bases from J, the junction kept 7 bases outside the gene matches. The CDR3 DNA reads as TGCGCCAGCAGCTTAATAGACAGGGCCGACACCGGGGAGCTGTTTTTT. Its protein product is CASSLIDRADTGELFF.

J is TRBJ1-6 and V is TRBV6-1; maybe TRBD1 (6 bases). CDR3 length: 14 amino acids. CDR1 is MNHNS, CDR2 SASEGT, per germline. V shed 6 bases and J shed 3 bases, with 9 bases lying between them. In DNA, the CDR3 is TGTGCCAGCAGAAGACAGGACTATAATTCACCCCTCCACTTT. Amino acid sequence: CASRRQDYNSPLHF.

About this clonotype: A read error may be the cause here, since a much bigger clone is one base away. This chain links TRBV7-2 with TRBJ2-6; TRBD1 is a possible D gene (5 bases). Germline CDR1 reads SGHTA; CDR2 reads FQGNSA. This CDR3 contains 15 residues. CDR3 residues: CASSLEVSGANVLPF. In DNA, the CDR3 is TGTGCCAGCAGCTTAGAAGTCTCTGGGGCCAACGTCCTGCCTTTC. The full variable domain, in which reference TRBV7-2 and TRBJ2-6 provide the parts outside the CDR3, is GAGVSQSPSNKVTEKGKDVELRCDPISGHTALYWYRQSLGQGLEFLIYFQGNSAPDKSGLPSDRFSAERTGGSVSTLTIQRTQQEDSAVYLCASSLEVSGANVLPFGAGSRLTVL.

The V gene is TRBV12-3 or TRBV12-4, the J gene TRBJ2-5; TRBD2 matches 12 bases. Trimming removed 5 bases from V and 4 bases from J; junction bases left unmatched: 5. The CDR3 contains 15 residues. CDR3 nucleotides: TGTGCCAGCAGTGCACCGGGACTAGCGGGAGAGACCCAGTACTTC. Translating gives CASSAPGLAGETQYF.

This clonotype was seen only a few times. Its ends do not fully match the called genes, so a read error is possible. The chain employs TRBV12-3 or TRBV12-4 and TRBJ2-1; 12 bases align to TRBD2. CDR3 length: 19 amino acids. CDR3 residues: CASSPWTSGNDRSYNEQIF. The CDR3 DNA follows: TGTGCCAGCAGCCCGTGGACTAGCGGGAACGATCGGTCCTACAATGAGCAGATCTTC.

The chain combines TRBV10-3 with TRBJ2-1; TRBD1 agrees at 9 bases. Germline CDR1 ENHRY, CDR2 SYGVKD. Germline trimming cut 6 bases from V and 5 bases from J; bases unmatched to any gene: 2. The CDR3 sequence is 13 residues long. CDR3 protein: CAIRTGGNNEQFF. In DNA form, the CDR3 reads TGTGCCATCAGGACAGGGGGTAACAATGAGCAGTTCTTC.

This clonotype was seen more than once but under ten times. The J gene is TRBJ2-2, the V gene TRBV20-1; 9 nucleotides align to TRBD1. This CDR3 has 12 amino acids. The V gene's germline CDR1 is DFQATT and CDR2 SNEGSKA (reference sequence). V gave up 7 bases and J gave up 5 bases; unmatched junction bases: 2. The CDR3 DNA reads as TGCAGTGTGGGACAGGGAACCGGGGAGCTGTTTTTT. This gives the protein CSVGQGTGELFF.

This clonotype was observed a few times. In DNA form, the CDR3 reads TGTGCCAGCAGCGTAGTAGCCGGTAGCACAGATACGCAGTATTTT. Its translation is CASSVVAGSTDTQYF. The chain employs TRBV9 and TRBJ2-3; D unresolved. V lost 0 bases and J lost 0, with 8 bases in between. Germline CDR1 reads SGDLS; CDR2 reads YYNGEE. This CDR3 is 15 amino acids long.

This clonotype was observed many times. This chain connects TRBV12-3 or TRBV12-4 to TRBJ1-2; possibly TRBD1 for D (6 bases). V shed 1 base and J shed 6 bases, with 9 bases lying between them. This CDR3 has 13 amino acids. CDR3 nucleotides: TGTGCCAGCAGTTTAGACAGGGAGCATGGCTACACCTTC. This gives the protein CASSLDREHGYTF.